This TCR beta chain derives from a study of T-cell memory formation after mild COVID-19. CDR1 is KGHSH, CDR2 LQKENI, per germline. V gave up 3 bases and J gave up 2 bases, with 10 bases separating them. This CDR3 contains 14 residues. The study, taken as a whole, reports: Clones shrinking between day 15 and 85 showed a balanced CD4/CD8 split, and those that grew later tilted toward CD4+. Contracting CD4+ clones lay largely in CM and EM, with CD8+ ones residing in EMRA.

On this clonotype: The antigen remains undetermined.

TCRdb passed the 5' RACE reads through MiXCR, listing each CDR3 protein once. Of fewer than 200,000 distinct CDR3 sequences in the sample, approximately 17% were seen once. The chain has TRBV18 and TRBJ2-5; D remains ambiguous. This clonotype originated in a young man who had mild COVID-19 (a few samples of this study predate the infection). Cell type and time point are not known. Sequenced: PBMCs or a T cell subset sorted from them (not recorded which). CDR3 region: CASSPSPVQETQYF. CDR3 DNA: TGTGCCAGCTCACCTTCGCCGGTACAAGAGACCCAGTACTTC.